A selection of T cell receptor beta chains follows, all from one sample in a study of T cell changes during pregnancy in multiple sclerosis. Assay used: immunoSEQ multiplex PCR; TCRdb lists only in-frame clones, some missing. The profile shows 90,000 to 100,000 clones, 90% to 95% of them singletons. The sample in question was peripheral blood, obtained in the third trimester of pregnancy. Receptor source: a female donor with multiple sclerosis, enrolled in a pregnancy study. The CDR3 runs from the conserved cysteine through the conserved F or W. Each record gives: J gene, D gene, clone size, V gene, CDR3 protein, CDR3 DNA. A D gene is named only where the DNA matches it firmly. Clone size is shown for a subset of rows, as once, few, many or a class of expanded clone.

j_gene: TRBJ2-3; d_gene: -; abundance: -; v_gene: TRBV10-3; CDR3aa: CATLADTPNTQYF; CDR3nt: TGTGCCACCTTAGCGGACACGCCGAATACGCAGTATTTT
j_gene: TRBJ1-2; d_gene: TRBD1; abundance: -; v_gene: TRBV28; CDR3aa: CASSRSITGGLF; CDR3nt: TGTGCCAGCAGCCGATCAATTACAGGGGGACTCTTC
j_gene: TRBJ1-5; d_gene: TRBD1; abundance: -; v_gene: TRBV28; CDR3aa: CASRAQGSSNQPQHF; CDR3nt: TGTGCCAGCAGGGCACAGGGGTCGAGCAATCAGCCCCAGCATTTT
j_gene: TRBJ2-3; d_gene: TRBD2; abundance: -; v_gene: TRBV7-9; CDR3aa: CASSPGPREGVNTQYF; CDR3nt: TGTGCCAGCAGCCCAGGCCCCAGGGAGGGAGTGAATACGCAGTATTTT
j_gene: TRBJ1-5; d_gene: -; abundance: -; v_gene: TRBV10-3; CDR3aa: CAISEPGNQPQHF; CDR3nt: TGTGCCATCAGTGAACCGGGGAATCAGCCCCAGCATTTT
j_gene: TRBJ2-3; d_gene: TRBD2; abundance: -; v_gene: TRBV9; CDR3aa: CASSSSGLAGHTDTQYF; CDR3nt: TGTGCCAGCAGCTCCTCAGGACTAGCGGGACACACAGATACGCAGTATTTT
j_gene: TRBJ2-1; d_gene: -; abundance: -; v_gene: TRBV13; CDR3aa: CASSSAYQQFF; CDR3nt: TGTGCCAGCAGCTCAGCGTACCAGCAGTTCTTC
j_gene: TRBJ1-2; d_gene: -; abundance: -; v_gene: TRBV5-1; CDR3aa: CASSYRQGPSGYTF; CDR3nt: TGCGCCAGCAGCTATCGCCAGGGCCCCTCGGGCTACACCTTC
j_gene: TRBJ2-3; d_gene: -; abundance: -; v_gene: TRBV19; CDR3aa: CASSYGRASTDTQYF; CDR3nt: TGTGCCAGTAGTTATGGGCGGGCCAGCACAGATACGCAGTATTTT
j_gene: TRBJ1-3; d_gene: TRBD1; abundance: -; v_gene: TRBV7-2; CDR3aa: CASSAQTGTGNTIYF; CDR3nt: TGTGCCAGCAGCGCCCAGACAGGGACTGGAAACACCATATATTTT
j_gene: TRBJ1-2; d_gene: -; abundance: -; v_gene: TRBV18; CDR3aa: CASSQDSLYGYTF; CDR3nt: TGTGCCAGCTCTCAGGACAGTCTCTATGGCTACACCTTC
j_gene: TRBJ1-2; d_gene: TRBD1; abundance: -; v_gene: TRBV5-1; CDR3aa: CASSSSRGSRGYTF; CDR3nt: TGCGCCAGCAGCTCCTCCAGGGGGTCGCGAGGCTACACCTTC
j_gene: TRBJ2-2; d_gene: -; abundance: -; v_gene: TRBV2; CDR3aa: CASRGGVTNTGELFF; CDR3nt: TGTGCCAGCAGAGGCGGGGTGACGAACACCGGGGAGCTGTTTTTT
j_gene: TRBJ2-7; d_gene: -; abundance: -; v_gene: TRBV5-1; CDR3aa: CASSLGSGEQYF; CDR3nt: TGCGCCAGCAGCTTGGGTTCGGGGGAGCAGTACTTC
j_gene: TRBJ1-2; d_gene: -; abundance: -; v_gene: TRBV15; CDR3aa: CATSQSRTPWEYGYTF; CDR3nt: TGTGCCACCAGCCAGAGCAGGACGCCCTGGGAGTATGGCTACACCTTC
j_gene: TRBJ2-2; d_gene: TRBD1; abundance: once; v_gene: TRBV9; CDR3aa: CASSVGQGAGELFF; CDR3nt: TGTGCCAGCAGCGTGGGACAGGGGGCCGGGGAGCTGTTTTTT
j_gene: TRBJ2-1; d_gene: TRBD2; abundance: -; v_gene: TRBV10-2; CDR3aa: CASSEGTSGRNEQFF; CDR3nt: TGCGCCAGCAGTGAGGGGACTAGCGGGAGGAATGAGCAGTTCTTC
j_gene: TRBJ1-5; d_gene: -; abundance: -; v_gene: TRBV7-2; CDR3aa: CASSLGSGQPQHF; CDR3nt: TGTGCCAGCAGCTTGGGCAGCGGGCAGCCCCAGCATTTT
j_gene: TRBJ2-2; d_gene: TRBD1; abundance: once; v_gene: TRBV28; CDR3aa: CAERQQGAGAGNTGELFF; CDR3nt: TGTGCCGAACGCCAACAGGGGGCAGGGGCGGGTAACACCGGGGAGCTGTTTTTT
j_gene: TRBJ2-1; d_gene: TRBD2; abundance: -; v_gene: TRBV2; CDR3aa: CASIGLAGRNEQFF; CDR3nt: TGTGCCAGCATAGGGTTAGCGGGAAGGAATGAGCAGTTCTTC
j_gene: TRBJ1-1; d_gene: -; abundance: -; v_gene: TRBV19; CDR3aa: CASSIRVGTEAFF; CDR3nt: TGTGCCAGTAGTATCCGGGTTGGAACTGAAGCTTTCTTT
j_gene: TRBJ2-2; d_gene: TRBD1; abundance: -; v_gene: TRBV9; CDR3aa: CASSVGQGAPTGELFF; CDR3nt: TGTGCCAGCAGCGTAGGGCAGGGGGCGCCGACCGGGGAGCTGTTTTTT
j_gene: TRBJ1-5; d_gene: -; abundance: once; v_gene: TRBV2; CDR3aa: CASVDRTGGPQHF; CDR3nt: TGTGCCAGCGTGGACCGGACGGGGGGGCCCCAGCATTTT
j_gene: TRBJ2-2; d_gene: -; abundance: -; v_gene: TRBV18; CDR3aa: CASSLRAANTGELFF; CDR3nt: TGTGCCAGCTCACTCCGTGCGGCGAACACCGGGGAGCTGTTTTTT
j_gene: TRBJ2-7; d_gene: -; abundance: -; v_gene: TRBV6-5; CDR3aa: CASSSQGVGSYEQYF; CDR3nt: TGTGCCAGCAGCTCCCAGGGTGTCGGTTCCTACGAGCAGTACTTC
j_gene: TRBJ2-1; d_gene: TRBD1; abundance: -; v_gene: TRBV19; CDR3aa: CASSLGTGGNEQFF; CDR3nt: TGTGCCAGTAGTTTAGGGACAGGGGGCAATGAGCAGTTCTTC
j_gene: TRBJ2-1; d_gene: TRBD2; abundance: -; v_gene: TRBV29-1; CDR3aa: CSVDSREDYNEQFF; CDR3nt: TGCAGCGTTGATTCGCGGGAGGACTACAATGAGCAGTTCTTC
j_gene: TRBJ1-3; d_gene: TRBD1; abundance: -; v_gene: TRBV7-8; CDR3aa: CASQILGTGSFGNTIYF; CDR3nt: TGTGCCAGCCAAATCTTAGGGACAGGGTCGTTTGGAAACACCATATATTTT
j_gene: TRBJ2-1; d_gene: -; abundance: -; v_gene: TRBV6-6; CDR3aa: CASSYLTGGNEQFF; CDR3nt: TGTGCCAGCAGTTACTTGACCGGGGGAAATGAGCAGTTCTTC
j_gene: TRBJ2-7; d_gene: TRBD2; abundance: -; v_gene: TRBV15; CDR3aa: CATSKVPLAGRLRSSYEQYF; CDR3nt: TGTGCCACCAGCAAAGTACCTCTAGCGGGAAGACTTAGGAGCTCCTACGAGCAGTACTTC
j_gene: TRBJ2-7; d_gene: -; abundance: -; v_gene: TRBV6-5; CDR3aa: CASSFQYEQYF; CDR3nt: TGTGCCAGCAGTTTCCAATACGAGCAGTACTTC
j_gene: TRBJ2-2; d_gene: TRBD1; abundance: -; v_gene: TRBV19; CDR3aa: CASSIGTGANTGELFF; CDR3nt: TGTGCCAGTAGTATAGGGACAGGGGCGAACACCGGGGAGCTGTTTTTT
j_gene: TRBJ1-1; d_gene: -; abundance: -; v_gene: TRBV7-3; CDR3aa: CASSPDPGYEAFF; CDR3nt: TGTGCCAGCAGCCCAGACCCGGGGTATGAAGCTTTCTTT